This entry lists 24 T cell receptor beta chains sequenced from one sample in a study of control samples from healthy donors and cancer patients. Clones were read by immunoSEQ multiplex PCR, and TCRdb kept only the in-frame ones, dropping some. The sample shows around 130,000 clones, approximately 90% of them seen only once. What was sequenced was blood. The source of these receptors is a man in his forties or fifties in good health.

J is TRBJ1-2 and V is TRBV19; D gene uncertain. Trimming removed 3 bases at V and 3 bases at J, with 8 bases between. Germline CDR1 reads LNHDA; CDR2 reads SQIVND (reference sequence). The CDR3 is 13 amino acids. The CDR3 reads CASSIRGDYGYTF. CDR3 DNA: TGTGCCAGTAGTATCCGGGGTGACTATGGCTACACCTTC.

The V gene is TRBV5-6, the J gene TRBJ1-1; 8 nucleotides agree with TRBD1. The J segment lost 4 bases and the V segment lost 2 bases, leaving 4 bases of the junction unmatched. The CDR3 has 14 amino acids. Germline loops: CDR1 SGHDT, CDR2 YYEEEE. The CDR3 loop is CASSFSTGGTEAFF. The CDR3 nucleotides read TGTGCCAGCAGCTTCTCTACAGGGGGCACTGAAGCTTTCTTT.

V gene TRBV7-3 combines with J gene TRBJ2-1; D could derive from TRBD1 or TRBD2 (5 bases each). The CDR3 consists of 13 residues. In germline, CDR1 is SGHTA, CDR2 FQGTGA. V lost 5 bases to trimming and J lost 5 bases, with 10 bases between them. The CDR3 reads CASSRGTDNEQFF. In DNA, the CDR3 is TGTGCCAGCAGCAGAGGGACGGACAATGAGCAGTTCTTC.

The CDR3 DNA is TGTGCCAGCGGGGTTTATAGCAATCAGCCCCAGCATTTT. Its protein product is CASGVYSNQPQHF. The chain recombines TRBV27 with TRBJ1-5; D ambiguous. The germline CDR1 and CDR2 sequences are MNHEY and SMNVEV (reference sequence). Trimming stripped 8 bases from V and 0 bases from J, with 8 bases between. CDR3 length equals 13 residues.

This clone has a single count. The CDR3 DNA reads as TGCGCCAGCAGCGGGGGACAGGCCAGGGCAGAGACCCAGTACTTC. Translation: CASSGGQARAETQYF. The V gene is TRBV5-1, the J gene TRBJ2-5; 8 bases are a match to TRBD1. Germline CDR1 is SGHRS and CDR2 is YFSETQ. This CDR3 comprises 15 residues. With V trimmed by 4 bases and J by 4 bases, 9 bases remained unmatched.

This chain links TRBV5-6 with TRBJ2-7; 12 bases fit TRBD1. The ends lost 4 bases at V and 7 bases at J; junction bases unmatched: 6. This CDR3 has 14 residues. Germline V gives CDR1 SGHDT, CDR2 YYEEEE. As DNA, the CDR3 is TGTGCCAGCAGCCAGGGACAGGGGGCGAGGGAGCAGTACTTC. Its translation: CASSQGQGAREQYF.

The chain combines TRBV28 with TRBJ1-2, with D maybe TRBD1 (6 bases). The CDR3 is 15 residues long. The V end was cut by 3 bases, the J end by 6 bases, with 17 bases between. Germline V lookup: CDR1 MDHEN, CDR2 SYDVKM. CDR3 nucleotide sequence: TGTGCCAGCAGTTTGTCAGGATTACAGGGAAATGGCTACACCTTC. As protein: CASSLSGLQGNGYTF.

The rearrangement joins TRBV6-5 to TRBJ2-1, with 10 bases that match TRBD2. Trimming cost V 4 bases and J 5 bases; bases outside gene matches: 8. There are 16 residues in the CDR3. CDR1 and CDR2 (germline): MNHEY, SVGAGI. The CDR3: CASSWTSGGANNEQFF. CDR3 nucleotide sequence: TGTGCCAGCAGTTGGACGAGCGGGGGGGCCAACAATGAGCAGTTCTTC.

This sequence joins TRBV18 and TRBJ2-4; possibly TRBD2 for D (5 bases). This CDR3 contains 16 residues. From germline, CDR1 is KGHSH and CDR2 LQKENI. Trimming took off 1 base at V and 1 base at J, with 11 bases between the two ends. The CDR3 region is CASSPRREMAKNIQYF. CDR3 nucleotide sequence: TGTGCCAGCTCACCACGTAGGGAGATGGCCAAAAACATTCAGTACTTC.

The chain joins TRBV3-1 (or the pseudogene TRBV3-2) to TRBJ2-5; 9 bases are a match to TRBD1. Trimming cost V 5 bases and J 7 bases; bases outside gene matches: 29. Germline assignment: CDR1 LGHDT and CDR2 YNNKEL (reference sequence). CDR3 size: 21 residues. The CDR3 reads CASSVLVPGQGLDSRRGTQYF. The CDR3 DNA reads as TGTGCCAGCAGCGTCTTAGTCCCGGGACAGGGTTTGGATAGCCGAAGAGGGACCCAGTACTTC.

This clone was observed a handful of times. The rearrangement uses TRBV13 and TRBJ1-6; 8 bases map to TRBD1. This CDR3 has 14 amino acids. Germline lookup yields CDR1 PRHDT and CDR2 FYEKMQ (reference sequence). The ends lost 2 bases at V and 8 bases at J; junction bases unmatched: 2. CDR3 nucleotide sequence: TGTGCCAGCAGCTTACAGGGGGCCGATTCACCCCTCCACTTT. Translation: CASSLQGADSPLHF.

CDR3 DNA: TGTGCCAGCAGCTTGGGCCCGAGGAGGGGGGAAAAACTGTTTTTT. Amino acids: CASSLGPRRGEKLFF. The chain joins TRBV5-6 to TRBJ1-4; D possibly corresponds to TRBD1 (6 bases). This CDR3 is built from 15 residues. Germline loops: CDR1 SGHDT, CDR2 YYEEEE. V was pared by 0 bases and J by 8 bases, with 14 bases between.

The chain has TRBV27 and TRBJ2-2; 9 bases are a match to TRBD2. V was pared by 3 bases and J by 6 bases, with 8 bases of the junction left unmatched. Germline assignment: CDR1 MNHEY and CDR2 SMNVEV (reference sequence). This CDR3 comprises 16 residues. In DNA form, the CDR3 reads TGTGCCAGCAGTTTGGTGGGGCGGGGGGGCTCCGGGGAGCTGTTTTTT. It codes for CASSLVGRGGSGELFF.

J is TRBJ1-2 and V is TRBV4-1; 8 nucleotides agree with TRBD1. From germline, CDR1 is MGHRA and CDR2 YSYEKL. V gave up 1 base and J gave up 8 bases; unmatched junction bases: 3. This CDR3 is 13 amino acids long. The CDR3 DNA follows: TGCGCCAGCAGCCAAGGGACAGGGTACGGCTACACCTTC. Protein product: CASSQGTGYGYTF.

The chain uses TRBV6-5 and TRBJ1-1; possibly TRBD1 for D (6 bases). Between the trimmed V and J ends, which lost 6 bases and 2 bases, there was a span of 13 bases. Germline V gene data show CDR1 as MNHEY and CDR2 as SVGAGI. This CDR3 is built from 14 residues. CDR3 sequence: CASRPQGHNTEAFF. The CDR3 region has the DNA TGTGCCAGCAGGCCTCAGGGACATAACACTGAAGCTTTCTTT.

V and J are TRBV18 and TRBJ2-1; weak D call: TRBD1 (7 bases). V lost 6 bases and J lost 4, with 16 bases in between. CDR1 and CDR2 (germline): KGHSH, LQKENI. This CDR3 is built from 15 residues. The CDR3 spells CASSPDREVYNEQFF. For the CDR3, the DNA is TGTGCCAGCTCTCCCGACAGGGAGGTATACAATGAGCAGTTCTTC.

This clone was detected a few times. V usage is TRBV25-1 and J usage is TRBJ2-3; 9 nucleotides agree with TRBD2. With V trimmed by 7 bases and J by 2 bases, 7 bases remained unmatched. The CDR3 extends over 15 amino acids. Germline CDR1 and CDR2: MGHDK and SYGVNS. The CDR3 protein is CASTASGEPTDTQYF. In nucleotides, the CDR3 is TGTGCCAGCACCGCTAGCGGGGAGCCCACAGATACGCAGTATTTT.

The chain employs TRBV25-1 and TRBJ1-4, with D tentatively TRBD1 (6 bases). Trimming removed 5 bases at V and 6 bases at J, with 10 bases between. This CDR3 has 13 residues. Germline V gene lookup returns CDR1 MGHDK and CDR2 SYGVNS. This chain's CDR3 is CASSLAGDEKLFF. The CDR3 nucleotides are TGTGCCAGCAGTTTGGCAGGGGATGAAAAACTGTTTTTT.

This chain joins TRBV28 and TRBJ2-7, with D uncertain. The germline V gene has CDR1 MDHEN and CDR2 SYDVKM. V was clipped by 5 bases and J by 4 bases, with 15 bases between them. This CDR3 region has 14 residues. The CDR3 nucleotides read TGTGCCAGCAGTCCTACCTACGCGCTTTACGAGCAGTACTTC. Its translation: CASSPTYALYEQYF. The full variable domain, with the rest looked up from reference TRBV28 and TRBJ2-7, is DVKVTQSSRYLVKRTGEKVFLECVQDMDHENMFWYRQDPGLGLRLIYFSYDVKMKEKGDIPEGYSVSREKKERFSLILESASTNQTSMYLCASSPTYALYEQYFGPGTRLTVT.

The gene calls are TRBV19 and TRBJ1-1; D is ambiguous. This CDR3 is built from 16 residues. V lost 1 base and J lost 0, with 12 bases in between. Germline assignment: CDR1 LNHDA and CDR2 SQIVND (reference sequence). The CDR3 DNA reads as TGTGCCAGTAGTATAGGGGGAGGAAGGATGAACACTGAAGCTTTCTTT. Amino acid sequence: CASSIGGGRMNTEAFF.

The chain employs TRBV28 and TRBJ2-2; 9 bases fit TRBD1. The CDR3 extends over 18 amino acids. The trim removed 5 bases at V and 2 bases at J, leaving 12 bases unmatched. Germline CDR1 MDHEN, CDR2 SYDVKM. The CDR3 is CASSTQPGQGHNTGELFF. CDR3 bases: TGTGCCAGCAGTACACAACCCGGACAGGGGCATAACACCGGGGAGCTGTTTTTT.

V gene TRBV9 combines with J gene TRBJ1-3; D is possibly TRBD1 (6 bases). Germline V gene data show CDR1 as SGDLS and CDR2 as YYNGEE. This CDR3 is built from 15 residues. V was pared by 0 bases and J by 4 bases, with 11 bases between. CDR3 nucleotide sequence: TGTGCCAGCAGCGTAGAGTCAGGGGCCGGAAACACCATATATTTT. As protein: CASSVESGAGNTIYF.

The rearrangement uses TRBV7-8 and TRBJ2-7; D may be TRBD2 (6 bases). The CDR3 runs to 13 residues. Looked up from germline, CDR1 is SGHVS and CDR2 is FQNEAQ. V was pared by 1 base and J by 6 bases, with 10 bases between. CDR3 protein: CASSLGLGGEQYF. The CDR3 DNA reads TGTGCCAGCAGCTTAGGGCTGGGAGGCGAGCAGTACTTC.

This clone showed up just once. The chain has TRBV24-1 and TRBJ2-1, with D unresolved. The germline CDR1 and CDR2 sequences are KGHDR and SFDVKD. The CDR3 is 12 residues long. Trimming pared 1 base from V and 9 bases from J, leaving 6 bases between. In nucleotides, the CDR3 is TGTGCCACCAGTGATTTTACACCTGAGCAGTTCTTC. Translation: CATSDFTPEQFF.